This T cell receptor beta chain was identified in a study of shared clonotypes between healthy human individuals. Whole-study results and caveats: Memory subsets had estimated richness that was generally smaller than that of naive subsets.

CDR3 length: 15 amino acids. The junction had 9 bases not matched to a gene; V was cut back by 7 bases and J by 0 bases. The germline V gene encodes CDR1 MDHEN and CDR2 SYDVKM. Naive CD8 cells, CD45RO-negative and positively selected for CCR7, excluded terminally differentiated effector memory CD45RA+ cells. It was across several immunoSEQ plates that each subset's genomic DNA was evenly split. This table comes from immunoSEQ multiplex PCR, and its TCRdb copy is limited to in-frame clones, with some not included. The data contain fewer than 1 million clones, 90% to 97% of them singletons. For this clone: Its antigen is still unknown.

Sequencing was performed on naive CD8+ T cells sorted from blood. This clonotype originated in a man younger than 40 in good health. The genes are TRBV28 and TRBJ2-7, with TRBD1 identical over 7 bases. DNA for the CDR3: TGTGCCAGCATCCCCAGGTGGGACAGCTCCTACGAGCAGTACTTC. Translated, it gives CASIPRWDSSYEQYF.